This TCR beta chain was recovered during a study of T cells in localized non-small cell lung cancer. As to this clone: The target antigen is unknown.

Libraries were prepared by immunoSEQ multiplex PCR; TCRdb keeps only in-frame clonotypes and omits some of them. The table lists 65,000 to 95,000 clones, around three quarters of them singletons. General study points: Sequencing was limited to one tumor region, leaving the possibility of heterogeneity open. There were a median roughly 54 of the top 100 tumor clones appearing in adjacent lung. A higher density of T cells in blood coincided with extended overall survival. The study found T cell clonality highest in uninvolved adjacent lung, above tumor.

Looked up from germline, CDR1 is SGHTA and CDR2 is FQGNSA. The CDR3 consists of 13 residues. With 3 bases removed from V and 5 bases from J, the gap between germline ends came to 10 bases. The specimen was PBMCs, collected before any cancer treatment. The TCR was taken from a man aged 35 to 70 with stage II squamous cell lung carcinoma. This chain connects TRBV7-2 to TRBJ1-2; no reliable D call. The CDR3 DNA reads as TGTGCCAGCAGCTTCGGGCCTTCATATGGCTACACCTTC. It translates to CASSFGPSYGYTF.